A selection of T cell receptor beta chains follows, all from one sample in a study of T cell responses to AZD1222 COVID-19 vaccine. Here immunoSEQ multiplex PCR was the method, and the copy in TCRdb shows in-frame clones only, minus some. The sample carries some 180,000 clones, 90% to 95% recorded once. The sequences come from peripheral blood, collected 28 days after the second AZD1222 dose. These receptors were collected from an adult who received the AZD1222 COVID-19 vaccine. CDR3s include the opening cysteine and the closing phenylalanine or tryptophan. A D gene is named only where the DNA matches it firmly. Not every row has a clone size; where given, it reads once, few, many or a size class.

d_call | j_call | v_call | clone_size | cdr3_aa | cdr3_nt
- | TRBJ2-1 | TRBV5-1 | - | CASSPKRTVNEQFF | TGCGCCAGCAGCCCCAAGCGGACAGTCAATGAGCAGTTCTTC
TRBD1 | TRBJ1-2 | TRBV11-2 | - | CASSRRQGNYGYTF | TGTGCCAGCAGCAGGAGACAGGGAAACTATGGCTACACCTTC
TRBD2 | TRBJ2-3 | TRBV6-4 | - | CASRKDGRAFDTQYF | TGTGCCAGCAGGAAGGACGGGAGGGCCTTTGATACGCAGTATTTT
- | TRBJ1-2 | TRBV7-9 | - | CASAPVLGAAGYTF | TGTGCCAGCGCTCCGGTACTGGGGGCCGCTGGCTACACCTTC
- | TRBJ1-1 | TRBV6-6 | - | CASRATASHNTEAFF | TGTGCCAGCAGGGCGACAGCATCACACAACACTGAAGCTTTCTTT
- | TRBJ2-1 | TRBV21-1 | once | CASSKDDSGTSGAKLDEQFF | TGTGCCAGCAGCAAAGATGACAGCGGGACTAGCGGGGCAAAGCTTGATGAGCAGTTCTTC
- | TRBJ2-1 | TRBV19 | - | CASSIEVNSYNEQFF | TGTGCCAGTAGTATAGAAGTGAACTCCTACAATGAGCAGTTCTTC
TRBD1 | TRBJ1-2 | TRBV5-6 | - | CASRGDRGIGYTF | TGTGCCAGCAGAGGTGACAGGGGGATTGGCTACACCTTC
- | TRBJ2-3 | TRBV6-2/TRBV6-3 | - | CASSYGSGRTDTQYF | TGTGCCAGCAGTTACGGGTCAGGGAGGACAGATACGCAGTATTTT
- | TRBJ1-1 | TRBV7-9 | once | CASSFGDTHLMNTEAFF | TGTGCCAGCAGCTTTGGGGACACACACCTCATGAACACTGAAGCTTTCTTT
- | TRBJ2-6 | TRBV11-2 | - | CASSLLGSGANVLTF | TGTGCCAGCAGCTTATTAGGCTCTGGGGCCAACGTCCTGACTTTC
TRBD1 | TRBJ1-6 | TRBV11-2 | - | CASSWGQLNSPLHF | TGTGCCAGCAGCTGGGGACAGCTTAATTCACCCCTCCACTTT
TRBD2 | TRBJ2-2 | TRBV15 | - | CATSRELAGTGELFF | TGTGCCACCAGCAGAGAACTAGCGGGGACCGGGGAGCTGTTTTTT
TRBD2 | TRBJ2-1 | TRBV7-3 | - | CASSLTSGGANEQFF | TGTGCCAGCAGCTTAACTTCCGGGGGGGCCAATGAGCAGTTCTTC
- | TRBJ1-5 | TRBV5-5 | once | CASSLDPNQPQHF | TGTGCCAGCAGCCTAGACCCCAATCAGCCCCAGCATTTT
TRBD1 | TRBJ1-1 | TRBV7-9 | - | CASSSRGPTEAFF | TGTGCCAGCAGCTCCAGGGGGCCCACTGAAGCTTTCTTT
TRBD1 | TRBJ2-7 | TRBV11-1 | - | CASSFSGYRRTGEQYF | TGTGCCAGCAGCTTCTCAGGCTACCGCCGGACAGGCGAGCAGTACTTC
TRBD1 | TRBJ1-6 | TRBV10-2 | - | CASSSDRDSPLHF | TGCGCCAGCAGCTCTGACAGGGATTCACCCCTCCACTTT
TRBD2 | TRBJ2-1 | TRBV10-3 | - | CAISESGLAGEGKQFF | TGTGCCATCAGTGAGTCGGGACTAGCGGGAGAGGGGAAGCAGTTCTTC
- | TRBJ2-6 | TRBV7-2 | - | CASSSTQSGANVLTF | TGTGCCAGCAGCTCGACACAGTCTGGGGCCAACGTCCTGACTTTC
TRBD1 | TRBJ2-5 | TRBV7-2 | - | CASSLDRGRQTQYF | TGTGCCAGCAGCCTGGACAGGGGGCGGCAGACCCAGTACTTC
- | TRBJ2-3 | TRBV6-6 | - | CASSYSGSSTDTQYF | TGTGCCAGCAGTTACTCTGGCAGTTCCACAGATACGCAGTATTTT
TRBD1 | TRBJ1-6 | TRBV19 | - | CASTPGQGTNSPLHF | TGTGCCAGTACCCCGGGACAGGGTACGAATTCACCCCTCCACTTT
TRBD2 | TRBJ2-3 | TRBV6-5 | once | CASRRSGRSTDTQYF | TGTGCCAGCAGAAGAAGCGGGAGAAGCACAGATACGCAGTATTTT
TRBD2 | TRBJ2-5 | TRBV2 | - | CASSERLAGAETQYF | TGTGCCAGCAGTGAAAGACTAGCGGGAGCGGAGACCCAGTACTTC
- | TRBJ2-3 | TRBV25-1 | few | CASSEALGQFGGTDTQYF | TGTGCCAGCAGTGAAGCGCTTGGGCAGTTTGGCGGCACAGATACGCAGTATTTT
- | TRBJ2-5 | TRBV3-1/TRBV3-2 | once | CASSQAWETQYF | TGTGCCAGCAGCCAAGCCTGGGAGACCCAGTACTTC
- | TRBJ2-1 | TRBV19 | - | CASTATPGLINNEQFF | TGTGCCAGTACCGCTACCCCGGGACTTATAAACAATGAGCAGTTCTTC
- | TRBJ1-6 | TRBV6-5 | - | CASSYQGSSPLHF | TGTGCCAGCAGTTACCAGGGTAGTTCACCCCTCCACTTT
- | TRBJ1-1 | TRBV4-2 | - | CASSQEWGGYDTEAFF | TGTGCCAGCAGCCAAGAGTGGGGGGGGTATGACACTGAAGCTTTCTTT
- | TRBJ2-3 | TRBV4-2 | - | CASSQVLKRSTSTDTQYF | TGTGCCAGCAGCCAAGTCTTGAAGCGGTCCACTAGCACAGATACGCAGTATTTT
TRBD2 | TRBJ2-1 | TRBV4-2 | - | CASSSGLAGVIEQFF | TGTGCCAGCAGCTCGGGACTAGCGGGAGTAATTGAGCAGTTCTTC
- | TRBJ2-5 | TRBV12-5 | - | CASGLVHGAGQETQYF | TGTGCTAGTGGTTTGGTCCACGGGGCAGGCCAAGAGACCCAGTACTTC
- | TRBJ1-1 | TRBV6-5 | - | CASRRTRVETTEAFF | TGTGCCAGCAGACGTACCAGGGTGGAGACGACTGAAGCTTTCTTT
TRBD2 | TRBJ2-5 | TRBV19 | - | CASSRGTSGPARETQYF | TGTGCCAGTAGTAGAGGGACTAGCGGTCCTGCGCGGGAGACCCAGTACTTC
TRBD2 | TRBJ2-7 | TRBV6-5 | - | CASSWSGRGYEQYF | TGTGCCAGCAGTTGGAGCGGGAGGGGGTACGAGCAGTACTTC
- | TRBJ2-5 | TRBV6-2/TRBV6-3 | - | CASSRVGETQYF | TGTGCCAGCAGCCGGGTTGGAGAGACCCAGTACTTC
TRBD1 | TRBJ1-2 | TRBV7-2 | - | CASSHNLNRGKNYGYTF | TGTGCCAGCAGCCATAACCTTAACAGGGGGAAGAACTATGGCTACACCTTC
- | TRBJ2-7 | TRBV7-9 | - | CASSPRTSSYEQYF | TGTGCCAGCAGCCCGCGTACGAGCTCCTACGAGCAGTACTTC